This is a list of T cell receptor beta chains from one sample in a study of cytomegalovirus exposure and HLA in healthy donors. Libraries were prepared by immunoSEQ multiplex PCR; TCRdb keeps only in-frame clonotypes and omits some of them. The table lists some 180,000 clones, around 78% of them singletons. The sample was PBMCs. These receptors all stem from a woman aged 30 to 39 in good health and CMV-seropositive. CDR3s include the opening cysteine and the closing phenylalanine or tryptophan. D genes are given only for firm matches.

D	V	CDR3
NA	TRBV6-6	CASSFNQGLQETQYF
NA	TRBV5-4	CASSLGGLHTEAFF
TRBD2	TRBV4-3	CASSQSQREGTGEQFF
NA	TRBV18	CASSSIGGRAYEQYF
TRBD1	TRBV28	CASRQSTGRDTGELFF
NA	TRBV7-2	CASSLLRGDQPQHF
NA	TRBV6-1	CASSELRTVYGYTF
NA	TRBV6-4	CASSDSGDEQFF
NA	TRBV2	CASSEGGLRQPQHF
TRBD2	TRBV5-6	CASTTPRSYGGLADTQYF
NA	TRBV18	CASSPRASFVDEQFF
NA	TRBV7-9	CASSLSLGELFF
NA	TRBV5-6	CASSPTVSYEQYF
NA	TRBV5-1	CASSLKGAADTQYF
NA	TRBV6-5	CASSYGGGGPYEQYF
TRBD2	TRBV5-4	CASSLPGGRETQYF
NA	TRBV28	CASRGRDGRSYEQYF
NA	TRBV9	CASSVASAGLTDTQYF
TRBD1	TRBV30	CAWGDRDNSPLHF
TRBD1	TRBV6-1	CASHRGTYEQYF
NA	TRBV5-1	CASSLSGDF
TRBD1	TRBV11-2	CASSPGTGAGELFF
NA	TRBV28	CASSFSSGNTIYF
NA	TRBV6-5	CASSYDTEQYF
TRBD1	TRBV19	CASSTLTGVNTEAFF
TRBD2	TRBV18	CASSPPFSGGASEQYF
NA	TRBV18	CASSPTGQDSPLHF
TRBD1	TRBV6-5	CASSAGQGRTQYF
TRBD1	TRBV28	CASSFRGGYRGDTEAFF
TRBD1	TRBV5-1	CASSLHGQGEEKLFF
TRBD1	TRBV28	CASCGQGPATNIQYF
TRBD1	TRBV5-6	CASSSTGSSGAFF
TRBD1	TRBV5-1	CASSWGDRSLYGYTF
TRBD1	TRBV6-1	CASSEWGGTGGFRLFF
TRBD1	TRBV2	CASSFRTGANQPQHF
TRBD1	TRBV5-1	CASSTRQGGTEAFF
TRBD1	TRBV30	CAWRAGGLGEAFF
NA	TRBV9	CASSVEGRVANYGYTF